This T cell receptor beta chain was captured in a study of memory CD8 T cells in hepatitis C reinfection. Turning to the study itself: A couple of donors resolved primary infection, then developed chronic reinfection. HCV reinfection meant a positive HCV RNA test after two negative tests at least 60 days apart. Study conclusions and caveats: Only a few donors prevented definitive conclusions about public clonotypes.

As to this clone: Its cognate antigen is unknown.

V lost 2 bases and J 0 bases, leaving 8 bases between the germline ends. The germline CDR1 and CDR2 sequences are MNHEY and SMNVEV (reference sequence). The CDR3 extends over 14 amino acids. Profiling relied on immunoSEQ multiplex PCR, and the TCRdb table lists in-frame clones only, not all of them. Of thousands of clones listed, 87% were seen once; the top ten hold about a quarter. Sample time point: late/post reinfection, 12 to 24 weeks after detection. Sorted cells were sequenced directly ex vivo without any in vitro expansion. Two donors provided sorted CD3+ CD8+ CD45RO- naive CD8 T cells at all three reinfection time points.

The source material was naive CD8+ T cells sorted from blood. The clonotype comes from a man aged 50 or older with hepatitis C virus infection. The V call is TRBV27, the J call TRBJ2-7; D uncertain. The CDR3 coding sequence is TGTGCCAGCAGTTTAATGATCAGCTCCTACGAGCAGTACTTC. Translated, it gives CASSLMISSYEQYF.